Shown below are 14 T cell receptor beta chains from a single sample sequenced in a study of blood T cells in healthy people across ages (dated by TCRdb to the mid-2010s). Libraries were constructed by 5' RACE. TCRdb shows the sequencer as Illumina HiSeq 2500. The second PCR ran for about 6 to 12 cycles and used a J-beta primer mix along with a sample-barcoded 5' primer. The raw public data were reprocessed by TCRdb itself: fastp quality trimming at Q25, MiXCR clonotype calling, in-frame beta chains only. Rows with one shared CDR3 protein collapse into an entry with the most common genes and DNA. The table for this sample lists approximately 880,000 distinct CDR3 sequences; roughly 48% of them were counted only once. Of the sample, roughly 13% is held by the ten largest clones. The source material was blood. The receptor set was obtained from a man aged 25 to 40 in good health.

This chain joins TRBV7-2 and TRBJ1-6; D unresolved. Trimming removed 3 bases at V and 4 bases at J, with 7 bases between. The CDR3 is made up of 14 amino acids. Germline CDR1 and CDR2: SGHTA and FQGNSA. Here the CDR3 reads CASSLTLYNSPLHF. As DNA, the CDR3 is TGTGCCAGCAGCTTGACACTATATAATTCACCCCTCCACTTT.

This clonotype was seen a handful of times. The chain is built from TRBV5-1 and TRBJ1-1, with a tentative D call TRBD1 (5 bases). This CDR3 contains 14 residues. The germline V and J ends were trimmed by 3 bases and 3 bases, with 12 bases remaining between them. Per germline, CDR1 SGHRS and CDR2 YFSETQ. CDR3 DNA: TGCGCCAGCAGCTCGCAGGGTGGGGACACTGAAGCTTTCTTT. Translated, it gives CASSSQGGDTEAFF.

The chain recombines TRBV12-3 or TRBV12-4 with TRBJ2-6, with TRBD2 matching over 12 bases. V lost 9 bases, J lost 0 bases, and 3 bases stayed unmatched. The CDR3 contains 16 residues. The CDR3 sequence: CASRLAGDSGANVLTF. CDR3 in DNA: TGTGCCAGTAGACTAGCGGGGGACTCTGGGGCCAACGTCCTGACTTTC.

The chain links TRBV7-9 to TRBJ1-2, with no clear D. V dropped 1 base and J dropped 7 bases, with 10 bases sitting between them. This CDR3 is built from 13 residues. The germline CDR1 and CDR2 sequences are SEHNR and FQNEAQ (reference sequence). CDR3 amino acids: CASSLGPITGYTF. CDR3 DNA sequence: TGTGCCAGCAGCTTAGGCCCCATAACTGGCTACACCTTC.

The chain has TRBV2 and TRBJ2-2; TRBD2 matches 8 bases. Germline V CDR1 and CDR2: SNHLY, FYNNEI. The CDR3 is made up of 14 amino acids. Losses at the gene ends were 10 bases for V and 5 bases for J; bases not matched to a gene: 9. The CDR3 nucleotides are TGTGCCACCTTAGGACAGCGGGGGACCGGGGAGCTGTTTTTT. Protein sequence: CATLGQRGTGELFF. Full variable domain (outside the CDR3, taken from reference TRBV2 and TRBJ2-2): EPEVTQTPSHQVTQMGQEVILRCVPISNHLYFYWYRQILGQKVEFLVSFYNNEISEKSEIFDDQFSVERPDGSNFTLKIRSTKLEDSAMYFCATLGQRGTGELFFGEGSRLTVL.

A note on this clonotype: The junction departs from germline at one end; a sequencing error may be responsible. The chain joins TRBV5-6 to TRBJ2-6; D possibly corresponds to TRBD1 (5 bases). The V gene's germline CDR1 is SGHDT and CDR2 YYEEEE. CDR3 length equals 16 residues. CDR3 loop: CASSFRVSSGANALTF. The CDR3 bases are TGTGCCAGCAGCTTTAGGGTGAGCTCTGGGGCCAACGCCCTGACTTTC.

Turning to this clonotype: A read error is possible here, since a much larger clone lies one base away. The V gene is TRBV27, the J gene TRBJ2-7; 14 nucleotides line up with TRBD2. The CDR3 covers 17 residues. CDR1 MNHEY and CDR2 SMNVEV come from the germline V gene (reference sequence). CDR3 protein: CASSGLAGGFGPYGQYF. For the CDR3, the DNA is TGTGCCAGCAGTGGACTAGCGGGGGGATTTGGTCCCTACGGGCAGTACTTC.

The sample holds a few counts of this clonotype. V and J are TRBV29-1 and TRBJ2-5, with 10 bases that match TRBD1. The V and J ends lost 7 bases and 4 bases, in that order; junction bases with no gene match: 6. This CDR3 has 13 residues. Germline values: CDR1 SQVTM, CDR2 ANQGSEA. CDR3 protein: CSARQGASETQYF. The CDR3 region has the DNA TGCAGCGCTAGACAGGGGGCATCAGAGACCCAGTACTTC.

This clonotype was detected only a few times. The rearrangement uses TRBV6-6 and TRBJ2-1; D gene unclear. The CDR3 length is 15 residues. V was trimmed by 11 bases and J by 8 bases, leaving 25 bases between them. Germline lookup yields CDR1 MNHNY and CDR2 SVGAGI (reference sequence). CDR3 nucleotides: TGTGCCGCCCGACCCGAGTTGAGAATTGGCGATGAGCAGTTCTTC. Translation: CAARPELRIGDEQFF.

This clonotype was recorded a few times. This chain joins TRBV20-1 and TRBJ2-5; 13 positions agree with TRBD2. Trimming cost V 1 base and J 4 bases; bases outside gene matches: 9. Germline V CDR1 and CDR2: DFQATT, SNEGSKA (reference sequence). The length of the CDR3 is 17 residues. The CDR3 DNA sequence: TGCAGTGCTAGAGTAGGGACTAGCGGGGCGAGGCGAGAGACCCAGTACTTC. The encoded protein is CSARVGTSGARRETQYF.

Only a few counts were recorded for this clonotype. V is TRBV20-1 and J is TRBJ2-1; 8 bases agree with TRBD2. V lost 3 bases to trimming and J lost 3 bases; unmatched junction nucleotides: 16. Germline V gives CDR1 DFQATT, CDR2 SNEGSKA (reference sequence). The CDR3 contains 18 residues. The CDR3 here is CSARSSGGGPSGYNEQFF. In nucleotides, the CDR3 is TGCAGTGCTAGGTCTTCGGGCGGGGGGCCCTCGGGCTACAATGAGCAGTTCTTC.

In its sample, this clonotype was seen a few times. The chain couples TRBV10-2 to TRBJ2-7; 10 bases map to TRBD1. Trimming took 9 bases from V and 1 from J; bases not matched to a gene: 9. The germline CDR1 and CDR2 sequences are WSHSY and SAAADI. The CDR3 has 15 amino acids. This chain's CDR3 is CASSFRDRGSYEQYF. The CDR3 DNA sequence: TGCGCCAGTAGTTTTCGGGACAGGGGTTCCTACGAGCAGTACTTC.

The V and J genes are TRBV11-3 and TRBJ2-1, with 8 bases lining up with TRBD1. The CDR3 runs to 15 residues. The junction had 11 bases not matched to a gene; V was cut back by 6 bases and J by 7 bases. Germline loops: CDR1 SGHNT, CDR2 YENEEA. CDR3 sequence: CASSQRDRSLNEQFF. Here the CDR3 DNA reads TGTGCCAGCAGTCAACGGGACAGGTCCTTGAATGAGCAGTTCTTC.

The chain has TRBV4-2 and TRBJ1-5; the D gene is possibly TRBD1 (5 bases). CDR1 LGHNA and CDR2 YNFKEQ come from the germline V gene. The ends were cut back, 0 bases at V and 5 bases at J, with 14 bases in the middle. The CDR3 loop spans 16 amino acids. This CDR3 is CASSQDGWGTHQPQHF. CDR3 coding DNA: TGTGCCAGCAGCCAAGATGGATGGGGGACCCATCAGCCCCAGCATTTT.